These T cell receptor beta chains were read from a single sample in a study of blood T cell repertoires in COVID-19. TCRdb's copy holds only in-frame clones and misses some; the assay was immunoSEQ multiplex PCR. This table holds fewer than 300,000 clones, roughly four fifths found once. Sequencing input: PBMCs or T cells enriched from blood (not recorded which). The receptors derive from a middle-aged man who had been exposed to COVID-19. The CDR3 runs from the conserved cysteine through the conserved F or W. D genes are given only for firm matches. Size is omitted from some rows. Given values are once, few, many or a class for expanded clones.

NA | TRBD1 | TRBJ2-7 | TRBV27 | TGTGCCAGCAAATCACTCGGGACAGGGAACTACGAGCAGTACTTC | CASKSLGTGNYEQYF
NA | NA | TRBJ1-3 | TRBV21-1 | TGTGCCAGCAGCAGGCCCGGGGGGGGACAGGGGCTTCACTCTGGAAACACCATATATTTT | CASSRPGGGQGLHSGNTIYF
few | NA | TRBJ2-5 | TRBV4-1 | TGCGCCAGCAGCCAAACCGGCCGACTAGGGCCAGAGACCCAGTACTTC | CASSQTGRLGPETQYF
NA | NA | TRBJ2-3 | TRBV7-3 | TGTGCCAGCAGCCAACAGGAGGGTGCGCAGTATTTT | CASSQQEGAQYF
NA | TRBD1 | TRBJ1-5 | TRBV18 | TGTGCCAGCTCACCCCGCACAGGGGGCTTCCGATCCTTT | CASSPRTGGFRSF
NA | NA | TRBJ1-1 | TRBV30 | TGTGCCTGGACCCCATCAGGGAACACTGAAGCTTTCTTT | CAWTPSGNTEAFF
NA | NA | TRBJ2-3 | TRBV18 | TGTGCCAGCTCACCCTCGAGGGAGAGGAATGGGAATACGCAGTATTTT | CASSPSRERNGNTQYF
NA | TRBD1 | TRBJ2-1 | TRBV19 | TGTGCCAGTAGTACCTACTCGGGACAGCTCTACAATGAGCAGTTCTTC | CASSTYSGQLYNEQFF
once | TRBD2 | TRBJ2-5 | TRBV7-3 | TGTGCCAGCAGCTTAACTGGGACTAGCGGGACACGGGGAGAGACCCAGTACTTC | CASSLTGTSGTRGETQYF
NA | NA | TRBJ2-7 | TRBV10-3 | TGTGCCATCAGTGAGTCGATGAGGGATACGGAGTACTTC | CAISESMRDTEYF
NA | TRBD1 | TRBJ2-7 | TRBV6-6 | TGTGCCACCGGGCAGGGACAGGGGGCTCACGAGCAGTACTTC | CATGQGQGAHEQYF
NA | NA | TRBJ1-1 | TRBV11-2 | TGTGCCAGCAGCTTAACAGGACGACACAAGAACACTGAAGCTTTCTTT | CASSLTGRHKNTEAFF
NA | NA | TRBJ2-7 | TRBV5-6 | TGTGCCAGCAGCTTGGCACTGGAGAGCGCCGAGCAGTACTTC | CASSLALESAEQYF
NA | TRBD1 | TRBJ2-4 | TRBV11-3 | TGTGCCAGCACTCAGACAGGGATGAACATTCAGTACTTC | CASTQTGMNIQYF